The 26 T cell receptor beta chains reported below all come from one sample, sequenced in a study of regulatory T cells in long-lasting Graves disease. TCR beta libraries were built with iRepertoire HTBI primers and Arm-PCR of CDR3 regions. MiXCR, applied by TCRdb to the multiplex PCR reads, yields one record per CDR3 protein. The sample holds a few hundred thousand distinct CDR3 sequences, about 13% seen once. Noted time point: newly diagnosed GD, antithyroid drugs for less than 3 months. PBMC-derived RNA was used for the TCR library. The sample was also linked to a second study, of T cells in Graves' hyperthyroidism and ophthalmopathy.

The sequences come from peripheral blood mononuclear cells (PBMCs), collected at new diagnosis, from a patient treated with antithyroid drugs. All receptors derive from a man aged 25 to 40 with Graves disease.

Concerning this clonotype itself: One end of the junction varies from germline; a read error may be responsible. V usage is TRBV5-1 and J usage is TRBJ2-1; no definite D call. CDR3 size: 16 residues. Germline V gene data show CDR1 as SGHRS and CDR2 as YFSETQ. The CDR3 is CASSLATPYDPNEQFF. The CDR3 DNA follows: TGTGCCAGCAGCTTGGCCACCCCATACGACCCCAATGAGCAGTTCTTC.

The sample holds a few counts of this clonotype. V is TRBV20-1 and J is TRBJ2-3; 9 nucleotides agree with TRBD2. Germline trimming cut 0 bases from V and 6 bases from J; bases unmatched to any gene: 10. The CDR3 consists of 16 residues. The germline V gene has CDR1 DFQATT and CDR2 SNEGSKA (reference sequence). The CDR3 spells CSARDSVAGVGDTQYF. For the CDR3, the DNA is TGCAGTGCTAGAGATTCGGTAGCGGGAGTGGGTGATACGCAGTATTTT.

In its sample, this clonotype was seen a few times. The CDR3, as DNA: TGTGCCAGCAGTAGGGGACTAGGGGGCTCCTACAATGAGCAGTTCTTC. Translated: CASSRGLGGSYNEQFF. The chain recombines TRBV6-2 or TRBV6-3 with TRBJ2-1; 8 bases are a match to TRBD2. The length of the CDR3 is 16 residues. In germline, CDR1 is MNHEY, CDR2 SVGEGT. The V segment lost 5 bases and the J segment 0 bases; nucleotides outside the gene matches: 6.

This clonotype was detected many times. The J gene is TRBJ2-7, the V gene TRBV12-3 or TRBV12-4; D is perhaps TRBD1 or TRBD2 (7 bases each). Trimming shortened V by 6 bases and J by 3 bases, and 15 bases separated the two germline ends. The CDR3 is 14 amino acids. This CDR3 reads CASSPGRGGYEQYF. The DNA for the CDR3 is TGTGCCAGCAGCCCCGGCAGGGGGGGCTACGAGCAGTACTTC.

The sample holds many counts of this clonotype. One end of the junction does not line up with germline, which may come from a read error. The chain joins TRBV5-1 to TRBJ2-3, with D perhaps TRBD2 (5 bases). The CDR3 sequence is 15 residues long. Germline V gene sequence: CDR1 SGHRS, CDR2 YFSETQ. This CDR3 reads CASSSSLRGTDTQYF. CDR3 DNA: TGTGCCAGCAGCTCCTCCCTGAGGGGCACAGATACGCAGTATTTT.

This clonotype was observed a handful of times. The V call is TRBV20-1, the J call TRBJ2-5; TRBD2 matches 8 bases. Germline trimming cut 0 bases from V and 4 bases from J; bases unmatched to any gene: 4. The V gene's germline CDR1 is DFQATT and CDR2 SNEGSKA (reference sequence). The CDR3 covers 14 residues. This CDR3 is CSARDVLAGETQYF. The CDR3 nucleotides read TGCAGTGCTAGAGATGTGCTAGCGGGAGAGACCCAGTACTTC.

The chain carries TRBV20-1 and TRBJ1-1, with D unclear. The ends were cut back, 0 bases at V and 8 bases at J, with 10 bases in the middle. The CDR3 covers 12 residues. Germline V lookup: CDR1 DFQATT, CDR2 SNEGSKA (reference sequence). CDR3 residues: CSARDLTREAFF. CDR3 coding DNA: TGCAGTGCTAGAGATCTCACCAGGGAAGCTTTCTTT.

This clonotype has ten or more counts. The CDR3 region is CASSESPWEQAFF. The CDR3 coding sequence is TGTGCCAGCAGTGAATCCCCCTGGGAACAAGCTTTCTTT. The chain combines TRBV25-1 with TRBJ1-1; no clear D. CDR1 and CDR2 (germline): MGHDK, SYGVNS. There are 13 residues in the CDR3. The V gene lost 1 base and the J gene lost 9 bases, with 12 bases spanning the gap.

This clonotype has a count of ten or more. V and J are TRBV7-2 and TRBJ1-6; D may be TRBD1 (5 bases). Germline values: CDR1 SGHTA, CDR2 FQGNSA. The CDR3 runs to 14 residues. The germline V and J ends were trimmed by 2 bases and 5 bases, with 7 bases remaining between them. The CDR3 bases are TGTGCCAGCAGCTTATGGGGGAATAATTCACCCCTCCACTTT. Its protein product is CASSLWGNNSPLHF.

There are many counts of this clonotype. One end of the junction is discordant with germline, which a read error may explain. This rearrangement joins TRBV28 to TRBJ2-1, with 7 bases identical to TRBD1. This CDR3 comprises 15 residues. Germline loops: CDR1 MDHEN, CDR2 SYDVKM. The CDR3 is CASSQVTGPYNEQLF. CDR3 bases: TGTGCCAGCAGTCAAGTGACAGGGCCCTACAATGAGCAGCTCTTC.

In this sample, this clonotype turned up many times. The rearrangement uses TRBV5-1 and TRBJ1-1; 7 bases are a match to TRBD1. The germline V gene has CDR1 SGHRS and CDR2 YFSETQ. The CDR3 extends over 17 amino acids. With V trimmed by 0 bases and J by 5 bases, 13 bases remained unmatched. The CDR3 loop reads CASSLAETRGRGTEAFF. The CDR3 nucleotides read TGCGCCAGCAGCTTGGCCGAAACGAGGGGGCGCGGGACTGAAGCTTTCTTT.

This clonotype was detected ten times or more. Written as DNA, the CDR3 is TGTGCCAGCAGCCCCTTGGTGGGAGCGGGTACGCAGTATTTT. Its translation: CASSPLVGAGTQYF. This rearrangement joins TRBV11-2 to TRBJ2-3, with D perhaps TRBD2 (6 bases). This CDR3 spans 14 amino acids. V lost 5 bases and J lost 8, with 17 bases in between. CDR1 is SGHAT, CDR2 FQNNGV, per germline.

This clonotype was seen repeatedly, ten times or more. CDR3 in DNA: TGTGCCAGCAGTTTTGGGACAGGGCTTGAAGCTTTCTTT. Translating it yields CASSFGTGLEAFF. The genes are TRBV12-3 or TRBV12-4 and TRBJ1-1, with TRBD1 matching over 9 bases. CDR3 length: 13 residues. The J segment lost 7 bases and the V segment lost 3 bases, leaving 3 bases of the junction unmatched.

This clonotype has ten or more counts. The J gene is TRBJ1-1, the V gene TRBV5-1; D unclear. The germline V gene encodes CDR1 SGHRS and CDR2 YFSETQ. V shed 4 bases and J shed 4 bases, with 11 bases lying between them. CDR3 length equals 13 residues. Written as DNA, the CDR3 is TGCGCCAGCAGCCCTGATACAATCACTGAAGCTTTCTTT. Translation gives CASSPDTITEAFF.

On this clonotype itself: A much larger clonotype is one base distant, so this may be a read error. The chain joins TRBV6-2 or TRBV6-3 to TRBJ2-7, with TRBD1 matching over 11 bases. The germline gives CDR1 MNHEY, CDR2 SVGEGT. The CDR3 has 14 residues. The CDR3 DNA sequence: TGTGCCAACAGTAGGACAGGGGGCGCATACGAGCAGTACTTC. Translating gives CANSRTGGAYEQYF.

This clonotype was observed at least ten times. The chain links TRBV29-1 to TRBJ2-7; 12 bases are a match to TRBD1. V trimming: 4 bases; J trimming: 6 bases; junction bases outside the gene matches: 4. The V gene's germline CDR1 is SQVTM and CDR2 ANQGSEA. The CDR3 totals 13 residues. DNA for the CDR3: TGCAGCGTTGGCCGGGACAGGGGGCGCGAGCAGTACTTC. Translated, it gives CSVGRDRGREQYF.

The chain links TRBV7-6 to TRBJ2-1; 9 bases are a match to TRBD1. The trim removed 3 bases at V and 7 bases at J, leaving 4 bases unmatched. Germline CDR1 is SGHVS and CDR2 is FNYEAQ. This CDR3 region has 14 residues. Here the CDR3 DNA reads TGTGCCAGCAGCTTTCTGACAGGGGGTAATGAGCAGTTCTTC. Translated: CASSFLTGGNEQFF.

V usage is TRBV20-1 and J usage is TRBJ2-1; weak D call: TRBD2 (5 bases). Trimming took off 0 bases at V and 14 bases at J, with 11 bases between the two ends. Germline V gene data show CDR1 as DFQATT and CDR2 as SNEGSKA (reference sequence). This CDR3 has 11 amino acids. The CDR3 loop reads CSARDLLVEFF. The CDR3 DNA sequence: TGCAGTGCTAGAGATCTACTAGTGGAGTTCTTC.

This clonotype showed up many times. The chain joins TRBV27 to TRBJ2-7, with 12 bases that match TRBD2. Germline V gives CDR1 MNHEY, CDR2 SMNVEV (reference sequence). This CDR3 has 18 amino acids. V shed 10 bases and J 6 bases; nucleotides not matched to a gene: 22. The CDR3 nucleotides are TGTGCCATCGGAGGGGCTCTAGCGGGAGGGTCGTCGTCGTCCGAGCAGTACTTC. It codes for CAIGGALAGGSSSSEQYF.

This clonotype was observed a few times. The chain employs TRBV3-1 and TRBJ2-3; D may be TRBD2 (6 bases). CDR3 length equals 14 residues. CDR1 and CDR2 from the germline V gene are LGHDT and YNNKEL (reference sequence). Trimming took off 3 bases at V and 1 base at J, with 8 bases between the two ends. In DNA form, the CDR3 reads TGTGCCAGCAGCCATGGCGGGGGCACAGATACGCAGTATTTT. Protein: CASSHGGGTDTQYF.

This clonotype showed up just a few times. The chain joins TRBV10-3 to TRBJ2-3, with 7 bases that match TRBD1. In germline, CDR1 is ENHRY, CDR2 SYGVKD. This CDR3 has 14 amino acids. V shed 5 bases and J 0 bases; nucleotides not matched to a gene: 2. CDR3 coding DNA: TGTGCCATCAGTCCGGACAGGAGCACAGATACGCAGTATTTT. Its translation is CAISPDRSTDTQYF.

The genes are TRBV20-1 and TRBJ1-4; TRBD1 is a possible D gene (6 bases). CDR1 is DFQATT and CDR2 is SNEGSKA in the germline V gene (reference sequence). The V end lost 3 bases, the J end lost 3 bases, and 11 bases lay between the germline ends. This CDR3 is 14 amino acids long. The DNA for the CDR3 is TGCAGTGCTAGGAGGGGGAGCGCTAATGAAAAACTGTTTTTT. It yields the protein CSARRGSANEKLFF.

This clonotype was found many times. The genes are TRBV6-1 and TRBJ2-7; 7 positions agree with TRBD1. Germline V gene lookup returns CDR1 MNHNS and CDR2 SASEGT. V shed 4 bases and J 0 bases; nucleotides not matched to a gene: 6. The CDR3 contains 15 residues. Written as DNA, the CDR3 is TGTGCCAGCAGTGTAGCGACAGGGAGCTCCTACGAGCAGTACTTC. This codes for CASSVATGSSYEQYF.

This clonotype was seen at least ten times. Here the CDR3 reads CASSLASYEQYF. The CDR3 nucleotides read TGTGCCAGCAGCTTAGCGAGTTACGAGCAGTACTTC. This chain uses TRBV11-2 with TRBJ2-7, with no clear D. CDR1 is SGHAT and CDR2 is FQNNGV in the germline V gene. With 1 base removed from V and 4 bases from J, the gap between germline ends came to 5 bases. The CDR3 runs to 12 residues.

The rearrangement joins TRBV5-1 to TRBJ2-5; D perhaps matches TRBD2 (6 bases). Germline lookup yields CDR1 SGHRS and CDR2 YFSETQ. The CDR3 runs 13 residues. V lost 5 bases and J 1 base, leaving 9 bases between the germline ends. In DNA form, the CDR3 reads TGCGCCAGCAGTGCGGGGTTCCAAGAGACCCAGTACTTC. Translated, it gives CASSAGFQETQYF.

In this sample, this clonotype turned up many times. This chain links TRBV2 with TRBJ2-7; 9 positions agree with TRBD2. The CDR3 runs to 14 residues. Trimming removed 3 bases from V and 7 bases from J; junction bases left unmatched: 7. Germline CDR1 is SNHLY and CDR2 is FYNNEI. The CDR3 reads CASSEPRLAVEQYF. The CDR3 nucleotides are TGTGCCAGCAGTGAGCCCCGACTAGCGGTAGAGCAGTACTTC.